This TCR beta chain was sequenced in a study of shared clonotypes between healthy human individuals. Whole-study findings and limits: Measured sharing among donors was expected to vary with sequencing depth.

Remarks on this clone: Its antigen is as yet unknown.

Deletions cut 7 bases from V and 4 bases from J, with 16 bases between. CDR1 SNHLY and CDR2 FYNNEI come from the germline V gene. The CDR3 has 14 amino acids. PCR replicates performed on unsorted PBMC used about 300 ng DNA, 25,000 to 35,000 T cell genomes. DNA from unsorted PBMC was sequenced on ten immunoSEQ deep assay plates. Original processing methods: ImmunoSEQ output lacked quality scores and full-length reads, limiting matched filtering. Produced via immunoSEQ multiplex PCR; TCRdb's table is partial and in-frame only. The DNA gave D and trimming, while V, J and clone size come from that table. Of around 500,000 clones detected, roughly 80% appear once; the ten largest clones hold approximately 11%.

This sequence originates from a woman between 40 and 50 years old in good health. Some clones in this sample may be carry-over from other donors' samples. The chain recombines TRBV2 with TRBJ1-1; D might be TRBD1 (6 bases). The material sequenced was PBMCs. The CDR3: CASTLQGRGTEAFF. The CDR3 nucleotides are TGTGCCAGCACCTTACAGGGCAGGGGCACTGAAGCTTTCTTT.